These T cell receptor beta chains were read from a single sample in a study of CD8 T cells in ankylosing spondylitis. TCRdb redid the calling of the 5' RACE reads with MiXCR, one entry per CDR3 protein. The sample carries around 250,000 distinct CDR3 sequences, 18% recorded once. The source material was blood, either unsorted or a sorted T cell fraction (not recorded which). Receptors originate from a male donor with ankylosing spondylitis or in good health (not recorded which). The CDR3 runs from the conserved cysteine through the conserved F or W. The order of the fields is CDR3 DNA, CDR3 protein, D gene, CDR3 length, J gene, V gene, clone size. D genes are given only for firm matches. Clone size, where shown, is once, few, many, or a class for clones that have expanded.

TGTGCCAGCAGTTACGTGCTAGCGGGAGGAGAGCAGTACTTC CASSYVLAGGEQYF TRBD2 14 TRBJ2-7 TRBV6-5 few
TGTGCCATCAGTGGACCGGGCTCCTACGAGCAGTACTTC CAISGPGSYEQYF - 13 TRBJ2-7 TRBV10-3 many
TGTGCCAGCAGTTACGGTTCCCCGACTAGCCTTCCCCACAATGAGCAGTTCTTC CASSYGSPTSLPHNEQFF TRBD2 18 TRBJ2-1 TRBV6-2/TRBV6-3 many
TGCAGTGCTAGCGAGGACAGGGGGTTGAACACTGAAGCTTTCTTT CSASEDRGLNTEAFF TRBD1 15 TRBJ1-1 TRBV20-1 -
TGCAGTGCTAGCGGGACTAACTCCTACGAGCAGTACTTC CSASGTNSYEQYF TRBD2 13 TRBJ2-7 TRBV20-1 -
TGTGCCAGCAGTCCCCTCCCGCCTAGCGGGATAATTAGCGGGGAGCTGTTTTTT CASSPLPPSGIISGELFF TRBD2 18 TRBJ2-2 TRBV27 many
TGTGCCAGCAGTGATTTATCCGGCTATGGCTACACCTTC CASSDLSGYGYTF - 13 TRBJ1-2 TRBV6-1 many
TGTGCCAGCAGTGTGCTAGCGGGCTCTTACGAGCAGTACTTC CASSVLAGSYEQYF TRBD2 14 TRBJ2-7 TRBV12-3/TRBV12-4 many
TGTGCCAGCAGTGGCAGGGTCGCCTACGAGCAGTACTTC CASSGRVAYEQYF - 13 TRBJ2-7 TRBV12-3/TRBV12-4 few
TGCGCCAGCAGCTGGGCTTCAGGGGCCGAGCAGTACTTC CASSWASGAEQYF - 13 TRBJ2-7 TRBV5-1 -
TGCAGTGCTAGAGCGGTGGGTCCAAGGGGCCACGAGCAGTACTTC CSARAVGPRGHEQYF - 15 TRBJ2-7 TRBV20-1 -
TGTGCCAGCAGTGAGGTTGGAGGAGCGGATGAGCAGTTCTTC CASSEVGGADEQFF - 14 TRBJ2-1 TRBV6-4 many
TGTGCCAGCAGTGAGGGACTAGCGGACCTTACCTACGAGCAGTACTTC CASSEGLADLTYEQYF TRBD2 16 TRBJ2-7 TRBV27 -
TGTGCCAGCTCAACCGGGAGTGAGACCCAGTACTTC CASSTGSETQYF - 12 TRBJ2-5 TRBV18 few
TGTGCCAGCAGTTTAGCGATAGTATATAACAGGGGGGCAGATACGCAGTATTTT CASSLAIVYNRGADTQYF TRBD1 18 TRBJ2-3 TRBV12-3/TRBV12-4 -
TGTGCCAGCAGTTTCGCACTAGCGGGAGCCTACGAGCAGTACTTC CASSFALAGAYEQYF TRBD2 15 TRBJ2-7 TRBV12-3/TRBV12-4 few
TGCAGCGTCGACCAGGGGGGGACAGGGACACCCTACGAGCAGTACTTC CSVDQGGTGTPYEQYF TRBD1 16 TRBJ2-7 TRBV29-1 -
TGCGCCAGCAGCCCAGGACAGGGGTCCTACAATGAGCAGTTCTTC CASSPGQGSYNEQFF TRBD1 15 TRBJ2-1 TRBV27 many
TGTGCCATCAGTGAAGGGACGAACAATGAGCAGTTCTTC CAISEGTNNEQFF - 13 TRBJ2-1 TRBV10-3 -
TGCGCCAGCAGCCAAGATAGTCCTAGCGGGACTTACTACAATGAGCAGTTCTTC CASSQDSPSGTYYNEQFF TRBD2 18 TRBJ2-1 TRBV4-1 few
TGCAGTGCTAGAGCCACAGAGGCCACCGACCTTGAGCGGGAGCAGTACTTC CSARATEATDLEREQYF - 17 TRBJ2-7 TRBV20-1 -
TGTGCCAGCAGCTTGGGTGCGGGGAGACTGAACACTGAAGCTTTCTTT CASSLGAGRLNTEAFF - 16 TRBJ1-1 TRBV11-2 -
TGTGCCAGCAGCTTATTTCGTGAGGGGACAGGGGAAGTCGAGCAGTACTTC CASSLFREGTGEVEQYF TRBD1 17 TRBJ2-7 TRBV7-8 -
TGTGCCAGCAGCCAAGGCGCGCTTTTGCGGGAGGGGCGGGAGCAGTTCTTC CASSQGALLREGREQFF TRBD2 17 TRBJ2-1 TRBV4-2 -
TGTGCCACCAGCGGGAAGGTAGCGGGGAGCTACGAGCAGTACTTC CATSGKVAGSYEQYF TRBD2 15 TRBJ2-7 TRBV15 few
TGCGCCAGCAGCTTCGAACCGAACTCCTACAATGAGCAGTTCTTC CASSFEPNSYNEQFF - 15 TRBJ2-1 TRBV5-1 few
TGTGCCAGCAGTTCCACCTCTAGCGGGAGGCCAATCTACGAGCAGTACTTC CASSSTSSGRPIYEQYF TRBD2 17 TRBJ2-7 TRBV12-3/TRBV12-4 many
TGTGCCACCAGGGGGACAGGAGAAGAGACCCAGTACTTC CATRGTGEETQYF TRBD1 13 TRBJ2-5 TRBV24-1 many
TGTGCCAGCAGTTATTCCGGACTAGCGGGAGGGGGGGCCACCGGGGAGCTGTTTTTT CASSYSGLAGGGATGELFF TRBD2 19 TRBJ2-2 TRBV6-5 many
TGTGCCAGCAGTCCGGGACTAGCGGGACCCGAGCAGTACTTC CASSPGLAGPEQYF TRBD2 14 TRBJ2-7 TRBV6-1 -
TGTGCCAGCAGCCCTCCGGGGGGGCTTGAGGAAAACATTCAGTACTTC CASSPPGGLEENIQYF TRBD2 16 TRBJ2-4 TRBV7-2 few
TGTGCCAGCAGTCAAACAGGGCCCCGGGCCGAAAAACTGTTTTTT CASSQTGPRAEKLFF - 15 TRBJ1-4 TRBV12-3/TRBV12-4 few
TGTGCCAGCAGTCCTTCCACCTACGAGCAGTACTTC CASSPSTYEQYF - 12 TRBJ2-7 TRBV12-3/TRBV12-4 -
TGTGCCAGCAGCCCTAGCGTATCCGAGCAGTACTTC CASSPSVSEQYF - 12 TRBJ2-7 TRBV21-1 -
TGTGCCAGCAGCTTAGGTACCGGGAACAATGAGCAGTTCTTC CASSLGTGNNEQFF - 14 TRBJ2-1 TRBV7-8 few
TGTGCCAGCAGCAGGTGGACAGGGACCTACGAGCAGTACTTC CASSRWTGTYEQYF TRBD1 14 TRBJ2-7 TRBV7-2 few
TGTGCCAGCAGCTTAGACCCAACAGGGGGGTATACGAACACCGGGGAGCTGTTTTTT CASSLDPTGGYTNTGELFF TRBD1 19 TRBJ2-2 TRBV7-6 few
TGCAGCGCCGTTGAGACGGGACAGGGTAGCTCCTACGAGCAGTACTTC CSAVETGQGSSYEQYF TRBD1 16 TRBJ2-7 TRBV29-1 few
TGTGCCAGCAGCTTTATAGATTACGAGCAGTACTTC CASSFIDYEQYF - 12 TRBJ2-7 TRBV7-9 -
TGTGCCAGCAGCTTAAACCCTTATAACACAGATACGCAGTATTTT CASSLNPYNTDTQYF - 15 TRBJ2-3 TRBV7-3 -
TGCAGCACGACCGGGACCGGAGAAAGCACAGATACGCAGTATTTT CSTTGTGESTDTQYF - 15 TRBJ2-3 TRBV29-1 many
TGCGCCAGCAGCCACCGACTAGCGGGCCATATGGAAGATACGCAGTATTTT CASSHRLAGHMEDTQYF TRBD2 17 TRBJ2-3 TRBV4-3 -